These 30 T cell receptor beta chains were sequenced from one sample in a study of T cells after yellow fever vaccination. TCRdb processed the 5' RACE reads anew with MiXCR; each CDR3 protein has one entry. The sample shows about 340,000 distinct CDR3 sequences, approximately 3.9% of them seen only once. Sequenced material: PBMCs, taken 5 days after the yellow fever booster vaccination. The source of these receptors is a man younger than 35 who received the YFV17D yellow fever vaccine.

This sequence joins TRBV19 and TRBJ1-5; TRBD1 might be the D (6 bases). The V end lost 5 bases, the J end lost 7 bases, and 12 bases lay between the germline ends. CDR3 length: 13 amino acids. The germline V gene encodes CDR1 LNHDA and CDR2 SQIVND (reference sequence). CDR3 region: CASSHREGQPQHF. CDR3 sequence (DNA): TGTGCCAGTAGTCACAGGGAGGGACAGCCCCAGCATTTT.

This clonotype was counted many times. The J gene is TRBJ2-2, the V gene TRBV6-2 or TRBV6-3; D perhaps matches TRBD1 (6 bases). Deletions cut 6 bases from V and 5 bases from J, with 10 bases between. The CDR3 length is 13 residues. The germline gives CDR1 MNHEY, CDR2 SVGEGT. The CDR3 reads CASRSQGTGELFF. DNA for the CDR3: TGTGCCAGCAGATCCCAGGGGACCGGGGAGCTGTTTTTT.

This clonotype was observed a few times. The rearrangement uses TRBV20-1 and TRBJ2-1; 10 nucleotides agree with TRBD2. CDR1 is DFQATT and CDR2 is SNEGSKA in the germline V gene (reference sequence). Unmatched junction bases numbered 8, after V lost 4 bases and J lost 8 bases. The CDR3 sequence is 14 residues long. CDR3 in amino acids: CSAKLAGGLDEQFF. The CDR3 DNA sequence: TGCAGTGCTAAGTTAGCGGGGGGACTCGATGAGCAGTTCTTC.

The chain joins TRBV23-1 to TRBJ2-5; D may match TRBD1 or TRBD2 (6 bases each). TRBV23-1 has ORF status, its function being uncertain. The CDR3 contains 16 residues. Trimming left V 0 bases short and J 2 bases short, with 13 bases between. The CDR3 nucleotides read TGCGCCAGCAGTCAATCTTGGGGGGCAGGACAAGAGACCCAGTACTTC. Translating it yields CASSQSWGAGQETQYF.

The chain couples TRBV19 to TRBJ1-5; TRBD1 matches at 8 bases. With 5 bases clipped from V and 0 bases from J, the junction kept 6 bases outside the gene matches. The germline gives CDR1 LNHDA, CDR2 SQIVND (reference sequence). This CDR3 spans 16 amino acids. The CDR3 coding sequence is TGTGCCAGTAGTGGGACAGGAGCAAATAGCAATCAGCCCCAGCATTTT. Its protein is CASSGTGANSNQPQHF.

This clonotype was counted between two and nine times. The chain carries TRBV5-1 and TRBJ2-2; D not resolved. V was pared by 0 bases and J by 0 bases, with 6 bases between. Germline CDR1 reads SGHRS; CDR2 reads YFSETQ. The CDR3 spans 15 residues. CDR3 loop: CASSLAISNTGELFF. The CDR3 nucleotides read TGCGCCAGCAGCTTGGCCATTTCGAACACCGGGGAGCTGTTTTTT.

A few counts support this clonotype. This chain joins TRBV5-1 and TRBJ2-7, with TRBD1 matching over 7 bases. Trimming at V came to 1 base and at J to 1 base, leaving 2 bases not matched to a gene. Germline V CDR1 and CDR2: SGHRS, YFSETQ. The CDR3 sequence is 14 residues long. CDR3 sequence: CASSLQGESYEQYV. CDR3 in DNA: TGCGCCAGCAGCTTGCAGGGGGAATCCTACGAGCAGTACGTC.

Ten or more counts support this clonotype. V and J are TRBV7-2 and TRBJ2-1; 11 bases match TRBD2. Germline CDR1 is SGHTA and CDR2 is FQGNSA. This CDR3 region has 18 residues. V gave up 5 bases and J gave up 0 bases; unmatched junction bases: 9. CDR3 coding DNA: TGTGCCAGCAGCAAGAAGGCTAGCGGGGGGAGCTCCTACAATGAGCAGTTCTTC. The encoded protein is CASSKKASGGSSYNEQFF. Together with reference TRBV7-2 and TRBJ2-1, the CDR3 gives the full variable domain: GAGVSQSPSNKVTEKGKDVELRCDPISGHTALYWYRQSLGQGLEFLIYFQGNSAPDKSGLPSDRFSAERTGGSVSTLTIQRTQQEDSAVYLCASSKKASGGSSYNEQFFGPGTRLTVL.

This clonotype came up many times. The gene calls are TRBV7-2 and TRBJ1-6; 11 bases line up with TRBD1. There are 15 residues in the CDR3. Germline V gene lookup returns CDR1 SGHTA and CDR2 FQGNSA. The V and J ends lost 4 bases and 10 bases, in that order; junction bases with no gene match: 6. The CDR3 bases are TGTGCCAGCAGCTCCTGGGACAGGGGGGAGTCACCCCTCCACTTT. This translates into CASSSWDRGESPLHF.

The table lists this clonotype with a few counts. This chain joins TRBV20-1 and TRBJ2-2, with 7 bases aligning to TRBD2. The CDR3 sequence is 13 residues long. The trim removed 3 bases at V and 7 bases at J, leaving 5 bases unmatched. Germline V gene data show CDR1 as DFQATT and CDR2 as SNEGSKA (reference sequence). CDR3 region: CSASRGVHGELFF. CDR3 nucleotides: TGCAGTGCTAGCCGGGGGGTCCACGGGGAGCTGTTTTTT.

This clonotype was recorded at least ten times. This chain links TRBV18 with TRBJ1-4; no definite D call. V dropped 3 bases and J dropped 4 bases, with 6 bases sitting between them. Germline CDR1 is KGHSH and CDR2 is LQKENI. The CDR3 runs to 13 residues. The CDR3 coding sequence is TGTGCCAGCTCACCGATCCGTAATGAAAAACTGTTTTTT. This gives the protein CASSPIRNEKLFF.

This clonotype has at least ten counts. The chain's CDR3 is CASSIRVPQDEQFF. The CDR3 region has the DNA TGTGCCAGCAGCATCAGGGTACCCCAGGATGAGCAGTTCTTC. The chain links TRBV7-9 to TRBJ2-1, with a weak D call TRBD1 (5 bases). Germline V gives CDR1 SEHNR, CDR2 FQNEAQ (reference sequence). V was clipped by 5 bases and J by 8 bases, with 16 bases between them. The CDR3 runs 14 residues. Looking up the rest from reference TRBV7-9 and TRBJ2-1 gives the full variable domain: DTGVSQNPRHKITKRGQNVTFRCDPISEHNRLYWYRQTLGQGPEFLTYFQNEAQLEKSRLLSDRFSAERPKGSFSTLEIQRTEQGDSAMYLCASSIRVPQDEQFFGPGTRLTVL.

The chain has TRBV5-4 and TRBJ2-7; D assignment may be TRBD1 or TRBD2 (5 bases each). The CDR3 totals 16 residues. CDR1 is SGHNT and CDR2 is YYREEE in the germline V gene (reference sequence). The V end was cut by 4 bases, the J end by 9 bases, with 26 bases between. This CDR3 is CASSRDGNPARSGQYF. CDR3 bases: TGTGCCAGCAGCCGGGACGGGAACCCCGCACGGTCAGGGCAGTACTTC.

This clonotype occurred many times. The CDR3 is CASSSHGDSTEAFF. CDR3 coding DNA: TGTGCCAGCAGCTCCCACGGGGATTCCACTGAAGCTTTCTTT. The rearrangement joins TRBV5-6 to TRBJ1-1; D call uncertain. V lost 3 bases to trimming and J lost 4 bases, with 13 bases between them. The CDR3 length is 14 residues. CDR1 SGHDT and CDR2 YYEEEE come from the germline V gene.

The chain employs TRBV5-1 and TRBJ2-3; 7 bases line up with TRBD2. Germline assignment: CDR1 SGHRS and CDR2 YFSETQ. The V and J ends lost 3 bases and 3 bases, in that order; junction bases with no gene match: 10. The CDR3 is made up of 16 amino acids. The CDR3 reads CASSWGRGEETDTQYF. For the CDR3, the DNA is TGCGCCAGCAGCTGGGGCCGGGGGGAGGAGACAGATACGCAGTATTTT.

This clonotype has at least ten counts. The chain uses TRBV12-3 or TRBV12-4 and TRBJ2-5; D is ambiguous. V dropped 4 bases and J dropped 0 bases, with 6 bases sitting between them. The CDR3 is 13 residues long. CDR3 loop: CASSSSYQETQYF. The DNA of the CDR3 is TGTGCCAGCAGTTCTTCATACCAAGAGACCCAGTACTTC.

This clonotype was detected many times. The rearrangement joins TRBV5-5 to TRBJ2-2; D is ambiguous. This CDR3 comprises 14 residues. The germline V and J ends were trimmed by 4 bases and 3 bases, with 10 bases remaining between them. The germline V gene has CDR1 SGHKS and CDR2 YYEKEE (reference sequence). The CDR3 here is CASSRDGYTGELFF. The CDR3, as DNA: TGTGCCAGCAGCCGAGACGGATACACCGGGGAGCTGTTTTTT.

This clonotype turned up a few times. As DNA, the CDR3 is TGTGCCAGCAGTTTGGCAGTCCCCTACGAGCAGTACGTC. It translates to CASSLAVPYEQYV. The V call is TRBV6-2 or TRBV6-3, the J call TRBJ2-7; no clear D gene. Trimming cost V 4 bases and J 2 bases, with 9 bases left between them. The CDR3 is 13 residues long. Germline CDR1 and CDR2: MNHEY and SVGEGT.

This clonotype was counted a few times. This chain joins TRBV19 and TRBJ2-2; D gene unclear. V lost 7 bases and J 5 bases, leaving 5 bases between the germline ends. CDR3 length equals 11 residues. Germline V CDR1 and CDR2: LNHDA, SQIVND (reference sequence). The CDR3 loop reads CASTLTGELFF. Written as DNA, the CDR3 is TGTGCCAGTACCCTGACCGGGGAGCTGTTTTTT.

The chain links TRBV5-4 to TRBJ2-4; D not resolved. The CDR3 consists of 14 residues. The V end was cut by 4 bases, the J end by 0 bases, with 8 bases between. CDR1 SGHNT and CDR2 YYREEE come from the germline V gene (reference sequence). The CDR3 nucleotides read TGTGCCAGCAGCGGAGAGCGAGCCAAAAACATTCAGTACTTC. It is translated as CASSGERAKNIQYF.

This clonotype has a handful of counts. The chain links TRBV19 to TRBJ2-7; D is undetermined. Germline CDR1 reads LNHDA; CDR2 reads SQIVND (reference sequence). V shed 3 bases and J shed 4 bases, with 10 bases lying between them. The length of the CDR3 is 13 residues. The CDR3 protein is CASSMGSGYEQYF. The CDR3 DNA reads TGTGCCAGTAGTATGGGGTCGGGTTACGAGCAGTACTTC.

This clonotype was counted only a few times. This rearrangement joins TRBV7-2 to TRBJ2-1; 10 nucleotides line up with TRBD1. With 7 bases clipped from V and 2 bases from J, the junction kept 5 bases outside the gene matches. Germline values: CDR1 SGHTA, CDR2 FQGNSA. The CDR3 length is 15 residues. In DNA, the CDR3 is TGTGCCAGCACCCCTGGACAGGGGGCCTACAATGAGCAGTTCTTC. Translating gives CASTPGQGAYNEQFF.

The chain uses TRBV15 and TRBJ1-2; 8 bases are a match to TRBD1. The CDR3 has 14 residues. V was pared by 0 bases and J by 7 bases, with 4 bases of the junction left unmatched. Germline assignment: CDR1 LNHNV and CDR2 YYDKDF (reference sequence). The CDR3 loop is CATSRDRDRSGYTF. DNA for the CDR3: TGTGCCACCAGCAGAGATAGGGACAGGTCTGGCTACACCTTC. Filled out from reference TRBV15 and TRBJ1-2, the complete variable domain reads DAMVIQNPRYQVTQFGKPVTLSCSQTLNHNVMYWYQQKSSQAPKLLFHYYDKDFNNEADTPDNFQSRRPNTSFCFLDIRSPGLGDTAMYLCATSRDRDRSGYTFGSGTRLTVV.

This clonotype was counted a few times. The chain uses TRBV18 and TRBJ1-3; D unresolved. CDR1 and CDR2 (germline): KGHSH, LQKENI. The length of the CDR3 is 16 residues. V lost 1 base and J 1 base, leaving 11 bases between the germline ends. The CDR3 DNA reads as TGTGCCAGCTCACCACTTCAGGCCTCGTCTGGAAACACCATATATTTT. It codes for CASSPLQASSGNTIYF.

The chain employs TRBV30 and TRBJ1-5; the D is unclear. CDR3 length equals 12 residues. V was trimmed by 1 base and J by 6 bases, leaving 7 bases between them. Germline assignment: CDR1 GTSNPN and CDR2 SVGIG (reference sequence). CDR3 DNA: TGTGCCTGGAGTGGCCTGGGTCAGCCCCAGCATTTT. The encoded protein is CAWSGLGQPQHF.

This clonotype was seen repeatedly, ten times or more. The rearrangement uses TRBV20-1 and TRBJ2-6; D call uncertain. V was clipped by 6 bases and J by 17 bases, with 17 bases between them. Germline CDR1 and CDR2: DFQATT and SNEGSKA (reference sequence). This CDR3 comprises 11 residues. The CDR3 nucleotides are TGCAGTGCACGGTCAGGATTACCGTTGACTTTC. It translates to CSARSGLPLTF.

This clonotype has ten or more counts. The chain couples TRBV15 to TRBJ1-1; D is uncertain. V was clipped by 7 bases and J by 0 bases, with 9 bases between them. The CDR3 has 13 amino acids. Per germline, CDR1 LNHNV and CDR2 YYDKDF (reference sequence). DNA for the CDR3: TGTGCCACCACCATCCAGGTGAACACTGAAGCTTTCTTT. Its translation: CATTIQVNTEAFF.

The table lists this clonotype with a few counts. V gene TRBV5-1 combines with J gene TRBJ1-1, with D unclear. This CDR3 has 14 residues. CDR1 and CDR2 from the germline V gene are SGHRS and YFSETQ. V was shortened by 7 bases and J by 1 base, with 14 bases between the two germline ends. The chain's CDR3 is CASSNWGSNTEAFF. The CDR3 DNA follows: TGCGCCAGCTCGAACTGGGGATCGAACACTGAAGCTTTCTTT. Full variable domain (missing parts from reference TRBV5-1 and TRBJ1-1): KAGVTQTPRYLIKTRGQQVTLSCSPISGHRSVSWYQQTPGQGLQFLFEYFSETQRNKGNFPGRFSGRQFSNSRSEMNVSTLELGDSALYLCASSNWGSNTEAFFGQGTRLTVV.

The chain links TRBV6-6 to TRBJ1-5, with TRBD1 matching over 9 bases. CDR3 length equals 15 residues. The germline V gene has CDR1 MNHNY and CDR2 SVGAGI (reference sequence). V trimming: 5 bases; J trimming: 7 bases; junction bases outside the gene matches: 9. The CDR3 here is CASSPAKDRGQPQHF. In DNA form, the CDR3 reads TGTGCCAGCAGTCCAGCTAAGGACAGGGGACAGCCCCAGCATTTT.

This chain uses TRBV23-1 with TRBJ2-7, with 7 bases lining up with TRBD2. TRBV23-1 is given ORF status, its function remaining uncertain. The CDR3 runs 14 residues. J was trimmed by 3 bases and V by 7 bases; bases with no gene match: 9. The CDR3 DNA reads TGCGCCAGCACCCCGAGGGAGGGTATCTACGAGCAGTACTTC. Its protein is CASTPREGIYEQYF.